The clone carrying this T cell receptor (beta chain) was observed a few times. CDR1 SGHRS and CDR2 YFSETQ come from the germline V gene. The CDR3 covers 15 residues. Unmatched junction bases numbered 7, after V lost 5 bases and J lost 0 bases. This sample was taken from a study of low-dose radiotherapy and immunotherapy resistance in tumors. Both a constant-region primer and a V-primer adapter served to amplify TCRs across roughly 22 PCR cycles. TCRdb analysed the reads with MiXCR anew, one entry per CDR3 protein. Of approximately 52,000 distinct CDR3 sequences listed, 33% are singletons. Regarding time point: after trial treatment. Stated treatment: LDRT plus nivolumab, ipilimumab, low-dose cyclophosphamide and aspirin (RACIN trial).

The chain has TRBV5-1 and TRBJ2-7; 8 bases are a match to TRBD1. The sequencing used PBMCs, collected after low-dose radiotherapy plus immunotherapy. This clonotype originated in a male donor with rectosigmoid adenocarcinoma. The CDR3 protein is CASRTGAARSYEQYF. CDR3 DNA: TGCGCCAGCAGGACAGGGGCTGCACGCTCCTACGAGCAGTACTTC.